This TCR beta chain was sequenced during a study of T cell clones after liver transplantation. Study context: A pre-transplant mixed lymphocyte reaction with TCRbeta sequencing defined graft-donor-reactive clones followed in post-transplant blood. Pre-transplant mixed lymphocyte reactions yielded third-party-reactive TCRbeta sequences as comparators for graft-donor-reactive sequences. Timepoints were pre-transplant, pre-withdrawal, and after withdrawal was completed or failed. Findings and caveats of the study: Post-transplant time points were not standardized, so conclusions are preliminary.

V lost 4 bases and J lost 16, with 17 bases in between. The CDR3 loop spans 13 amino acids. Germline lookup yields CDR1 MGHDK and CDR2 SYGVNS. Remarks on this clone: Its antigen is undetermined.

Generated by immunoSEQ multiplex PCR, the TCRdb table keeps only in-frame clones and is missing some. The sample contains roughly 120,000 clones, 90% of which appear only once. This TCR derives from a human patient who received a liver transplant. T cells may partly derive from the graft donor. This chain uses TRBV25-1 with TRBJ1-6; possibly TRBD1 for D (5 bases). Material: CD4+ T cells from blood, obtained 12 months after liver transplant. The CDR3 DNA sequence: TGTGCCAGCAGTGCCTCAGGAGAGGGGTTGCTCCACTTT. It yields the protein CASSASGEGLLHF. The whole variable domain, remainder taken from reference TRBV25-1 and TRBJ1-6, is EADIYQTPRYLVIGTGKKITLECSQTMGHDKMYWYQQDPGMELHLIHYSYGVNSTEKGDLSSESTVSRIRTEHFPLTLESARPSHTSQYLCASSASGEGLLHFGNGTRLTVT.